This T cell receptor (beta chain) emerged from a study of blood T cell repertoires in COVID-19. Background on the study: Samples taken during acute and convalescent COVID-19 were collected in the United States, Italy and Spain. In each case, the material was cDNA or gDNA derived from T cells, B-cell-depleted T cells, or PBMCs.

Original handling: From reference gene primer amplification, estimates of nucleated cell counts were derived. Repertoires were generated with immunoSEQ multiplex PCR, while TCRdb's copy carries only in-frame clones and drops some. For V, J and clone size, that table is used; D and trimming come from the DNA. The data show about 41,000 clones, about 85% seen once. This clone was detected only once. The CDR3 is made up of 13 amino acids. Germline V gene lookup returns CDR1 SQVTM and CDR2 ANQGSEA. The V end lost 0 bases, the J end lost 2 bases, and 7 bases lay between the germline ends. The TCR comes from a man aged 60 to 75 with acute or convalescent COVID-19. The rearrangement uses TRBV29-1 and TRBJ2-5; D not resolved. Sequenced sample: peripheral blood. The CDR3, as DNA: TGCAGCGTTGAAGAGAGGTTACAAGAGACCCAGTACTTC. As protein: CSVEERLQETQYF.